This TCR beta chain was recovered during a study of graft-versus-host responses after intestinal transplantation. Clones were read by immunoSEQ multiplex PCR, and TCRdb kept only the in-frame ones, dropping some. In the table there are about 41,000 clones, approximately 95% of which are singletons. This clone was seen more than once but under ten times. Antigen specificity is unknown. The specimen comprised unstimulated CD8+ T cells sorted from spleen or lymph node cells, sampled before transplant. The receptor comes from a human donor who was the organ donor for an intestinal transplant.

CDR3 sequence reads: CASSQEVADYYEQYF. Written as DNA, the CDR3 is TGTGCCAGCAGCCAAGAAGTGGCAGATTACTACGAGCAGTACTTC. This chain uses TRBV4-2 with TRBJ2-7; D remains unclear. Trimming took 0 bases from V and 3 from J, leaving 12 bases between them. This CDR3 contains 15 residues. Germline assignment: CDR1 LGHNA and CDR2 YNFKEQ.